A single sample is the source of the 5 T cell receptor beta chains below, sequenced in a study of Graves' ophthalmopathy and Graves' hyperthyroidism. From RNA, the CDR3 regions of TCR beta chains were amplified and sequenced. In the first round, RT-PCR was carried out with HTBI primers, and a multiplex PCR formed the second round. MiXCR, run by TCRdb on the multiplex PCR reads, gives a single entry per CDR3 protein. The repertoire consists of about 500,000 distinct CDR3 sequences, with around an eighth occurring once and the leading ten covering 9.5% to 10%. Sequenced input: blood. The receptors originated from a woman aged 30 to 39 with Graves' ophthalmopathy.

In the case of this clonotype: A read error is possible here, since a much larger clone lies one base away. As DNA, the CDR3 is TGCGCCAGCAGCTTGGGTCTAGTGGGGATCTCCTACGAGCAGTACTTC. Translated: CASSLGLVGISYEQYF. The chain is built from TRBV5-1 and TRBJ2-7; no clear D. The ends were cut back, 0 bases at V and 0 bases at J, with 13 bases in the middle. Per germline, CDR1 SGHRS and CDR2 YFSETQ. The CDR3 is 16 amino acids.

This clonotype was seen at least ten times. This chain joins TRBV2 and TRBJ1-3; unclear D gene. CDR1 is SNHLY, CDR2 FYNNEI, per germline. The CDR3 covers 12 residues. Between the trimmed V and J ends, which lost 6 bases and 3 bases, there was a span of 6 bases. The CDR3, as DNA: TGTGCCAGCAGAGGGAATGGAAACACCATATATTTT. It codes for CASRGNGNTIYF.

This clonotype showed up many times. The chain uses TRBV28 and TRBJ1-2; the D is unclear. Trimming removed 4 bases from V and 6 bases from J, with 12 bases in between. CDR1 and CDR2 (germline): MDHEN, SYDVKM. This CDR3 spans 13 amino acids. The CDR3 DNA follows: TGTGCCAGCAGTTCCGGGGAGGGTGATGGCTACACCTTC. It translates to CASSSGEGDGYTF.

This clonotype was counted many times. This chain connects TRBV24-1 to TRBJ2-5; TRBD2 matches 12 bases. Germline lookup yields CDR1 KGHDR and CDR2 SFDVKD. The V segment lost 3 bases and the J segment 2 bases; nucleotides outside the gene matches: 6. CDR3 length: 17 residues. CDR3 protein: CATSDPGLAGLQETQYF. The CDR3 nucleotides are TGTGCCACCAGTGATCCTGGACTAGCGGGGTTACAAGAGACCCAGTACTTC.

In this sample, this clonotype turned up once. The chain has TRBV7-8 and TRBJ2-7, with unresolved D. The CDR3 totals 15 residues. With 5 bases removed from V and 2 bases from J, the gap between germline ends came to 16 bases. CDR1 is SGHVS, CDR2 FQNEAQ, per germline. DNA of the CDR3: TGTGCCAGCAGCCCCCAAGTAGCTCTTGCCTACGAGCAGTACTTC. It is translated as CASSPQVALAYEQYF.